The rows below give T cell receptor beta chains drawn from one sample of a study of blood T cell repertoires in COVID-19. Sequencing was performed with immunoSEQ multiplex PCR; in TCRdb, only in-frame clones are kept and a portion is missing. The table records approximately 250,000 clones, 86% of them present only once. Specimen: peripheral blood. These receptor sequences come from a man between 35 and 55 years old with active or convalescent COVID-19. Each CDR3 is given with its conserved first and last residue. A D gene is named only where the DNA matches it firmly. Size is omitted from some rows. Given values are once, few, many or a class for expanded clones.

d_gene	len	v_gene	j_gene	abundance	CDR3aa	CDR3nt
NA	12	TRBV6-5	TRBJ2-2	NA	CASRQGTGELFF	TGTGCCAGCAGGCAGGGCACCGGGGAGCTGTTTTTT
TRBD1	16	TRBV19	TRBJ1-4	few	CASSLLTGQGNEKLFF	TGTGCCAGTAGCCTCTTGACGGGACAGGGAAATGAAAAACTGTTTTTT
NA	14	TRBV5-6	TRBJ1-6	few	CASSLQGYNSPLHF	TGTGCCAGCAGCCTACAGGGCTATAATTCACCCCTCCACTTT
TRBD2	14	TRBV19	TRBJ2-2	NA	CASSSGLATGELFF	TGTGCCAGTAGTAGCGGACTAGCGACCGGGGAGCTGTTTTTT
TRBD2	16	TRBV19	TRBJ2-2	few	CASSPPGRGESGELFF	TGTGCCAGTAGCCCCCCGGGGCGGGGGGAGAGCGGGGAGCTGTTTTTT
NA	16	TRBV28	TRBJ2-7	NA	CASSLRGGPISYEQYF	TGTGCCAGCAGTTTGAGGGGGGGACCGATTTCCTACGAGCAGTACTTC
NA	16	TRBV29-1	TRBJ2-1	NA	CSVEELSWATYNEQFF	TGCAGCGTTGAAGAACTGAGCTGGGCTACCTACAATGAGCAGTTCTTC
NA	15	TRBV5-5	TRBJ1-6	NA	CASSLVLGANSPLHF	TGTGCCAGCAGCTTGGTTTTAGGGGCAAATTCACCCCTCCACTTT
NA	12	TRBV30	TRBJ2-7	NA	CAWSVSQYEQYF	TGTGCCTGGAGTGTAAGTCAGTACGAGCAGTACTTC
TRBD2	18	TRBV14	TRBJ2-2	once	CASSQATGGLAGTGELFF	TGTGCCAGCAGCCAAGCAACGGGGGGCCTAGCGGGAACCGGGGAGCTGTTTTTT
TRBD1	12	TRBV30	TRBJ2-2	NA	CACGTGGGELFF	TGTGCCTGCGGGACAGGGGGCGGGGAGCTGTTTTTT
TRBD1	16	TRBV6-6	TRBJ2-7	NA	CASSYSHGQGFNEQYF	TGTGCCAGCAGTTACTCCCACGGACAGGGATTCAACGAGCAGTACTTC
NA	11	TRBV19	TRBJ2-1	NA	CAIGWNNEQFF	TGTGCCATCGGGTGGAACAATGAGCAGTTCTTC
NA	12	TRBV11-2	TRBJ2-1	NA	CAEGGPRNEQFF	TGTGCAGAGGGGGGGCCGAGGAATGAGCAGTTCTTC
TRBD1	13	TRBV7-9	TRBJ2-7	NA	CASSSQLTGGLYF	TGTGCCAGCAGCTCCCAGTTAACAGGGGGGTTGTACTTC
NA	15	TRBV5-4	TRBJ2-5	NA	CASSLGGGAGETQYF	TGTGCCAGCAGCCTCGGCGGGGGCGCAGGGGAGACCCAGTACTTC
TRBD1	14	TRBV6-5	TRBJ2-7	NA	CASSTGQGPYEQYF	TGTGCCAGCAGTACAGGACAGGGCCCCTACGAGCAGTACTTC
NA	14	TRBV5-1	TRBJ2-5	NA	CASSRWGDQETQYF	TGCGCCAGCAGCCGCTGGGGGGACCAAGAGACCCAGTACTTC
NA	17	TRBV2	TRBJ1-3	NA	CASTTLPTGISGNTIYF	TGTGCCAGCACCACCCTCCCCACAGGGATCTCTGGAAACACCATATATTTT
TRBD1	13	TRBV19	TRBJ1-3	NA	CASSETGGVTIYF	TGTGCCAGTAGTGAAACAGGGGGCGTCACCATATATTTT
NA	14	TRBV18	TRBJ1-5	NA	CASSPGLGNQPQHF	TGTGCCAGCTCACCCGGGTTGGGCAATCAGCCCCAGCATTTT
TRBD1	15	TRBV6-6	TRBJ2-2	NA	CASSYSTGGTGELFF	TGTGCCAGCAGTTACTCGACAGGGGGAACCGGGGAGCTGTTTTTT
NA	14	TRBV11-2	TRBJ1-1	NA	CASSPFSGSPEAFF	TGTGCCAGCAGCCCCTTTAGCGGGTCGCCTGAAGCTTTCTTT
NA	13	TRBV5-5	TRBJ2-3	NA	CASSLGATDTQYF	TGTGCCAGCAGCTTGGGGGCAACAGATACGCAGTATTTT
NA	15	TRBV30	TRBJ1-6	once	CAWSVQSGDNSPLHF	TGTGCCTGGAGTGTACAGTCAGGGGACAATTCACCCCTCCACTTT
NA	12	TRBV12-3/TRBV12-4	TRBJ1-1	NA	CASSYEVPEAFF	TGTGCCAGCAGTTATGAGGTCCCTGAAGCTTTCTTT
TRBD1	15	TRBV9	TRBJ2-1	few	CASSPDGQGYNEQFF	TGTGCCAGCAGCCCCGACGGACAGGGTTACAATGAGCAGTTCTTC
TRBD2	16	TRBV11-2	TRBJ2-1	once	CASSSRGGGSYNEQFF	TGTGCCAGCAGCTCTCGGGGGGGCGGATCCTACAATGAGCAGTTCTTC
NA	15	TRBV28	TRBJ1-1	NA	CASSLLSQGNTEAFF	TGTGCCAGCAGTTTATTAAGCCAGGGAAACACTGAAGCTTTCTTT
NA	17	TRBV19	TRBJ2-2	NA	CATLKGSGTTNTGELFF	TGTGCCACTTTAAAAGGTTCCGGGACAACGAACACCGGGGAGCTGTTTTTT
TRBD1	16	TRBV9	TRBJ1-4	NA	CASSLRQGAANEKLFF	TGTGCCAGCAGCTTAAGACAGGGGGCCGCTAATGAAAAACTGTTTTTT
NA	16	TRBV11-2	TRBJ1-6	NA	CASSLRAGAFVSPLHF	TGTGCCAGCAGCTTGAGGGCAGGGGCCTTCGTTTCACCCCTCCACTTT
NA	19	TRBV7-2	TRBJ2-6	NA	CASSRSQVRGNSGANVLTF	TGTGCCAGCAGCCGGAGTCAGGTCCGGGGAAACTCTGGGGCCAACGTCCTGACTTTC
NA	12	TRBV28	TRBJ1-6	NA	CASSLAKGSLHF	TGTGCCAGCAGTTTGGCGAAGGGGTCCCTCCACTTT
TRBD1	13	TRBV7-6	TRBJ1-6	NA	CASTDRGNSPLHF	TGTGCCAGCACGGACAGGGGTAATTCACCCCTCCACTTT
TRBD1	13	TRBV6-6	TRBJ2-1	NA	CASLGGEANEQFF	TGTGCCAGCCTAGGGGGCGAAGCCAATGAGCAGTTCTTC